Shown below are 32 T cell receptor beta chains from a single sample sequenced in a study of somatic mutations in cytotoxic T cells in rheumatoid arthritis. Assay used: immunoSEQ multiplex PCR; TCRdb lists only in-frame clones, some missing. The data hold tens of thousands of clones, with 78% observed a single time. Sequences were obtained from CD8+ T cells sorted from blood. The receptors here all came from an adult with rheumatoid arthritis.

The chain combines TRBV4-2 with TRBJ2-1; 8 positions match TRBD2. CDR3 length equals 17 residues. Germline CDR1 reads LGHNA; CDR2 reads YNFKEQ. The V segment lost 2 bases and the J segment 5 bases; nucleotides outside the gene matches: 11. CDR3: CASSQLSGGGLNNEQFF. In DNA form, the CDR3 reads TGTGCCAGCAGCCAACTATCAGGCGGGGGGTTAAACAATGAGCAGTTCTTC.

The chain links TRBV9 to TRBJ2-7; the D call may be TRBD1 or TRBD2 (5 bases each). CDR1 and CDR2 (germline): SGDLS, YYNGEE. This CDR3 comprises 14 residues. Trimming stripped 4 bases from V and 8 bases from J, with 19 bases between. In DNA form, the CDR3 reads TGTGCCAGCAGCTACCGGGACGCAGATTACAAGCAGTACTTC. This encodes CASSYRDADYKQYF.

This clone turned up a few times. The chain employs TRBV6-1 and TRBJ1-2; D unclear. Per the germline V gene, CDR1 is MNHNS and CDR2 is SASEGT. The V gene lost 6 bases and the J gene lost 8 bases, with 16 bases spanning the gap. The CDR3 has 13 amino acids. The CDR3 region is CASSVGRSWGYTF. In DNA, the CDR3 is TGTGCCAGCAGCGTAGGGAGGAGTTGGGGCTACACCTTC.

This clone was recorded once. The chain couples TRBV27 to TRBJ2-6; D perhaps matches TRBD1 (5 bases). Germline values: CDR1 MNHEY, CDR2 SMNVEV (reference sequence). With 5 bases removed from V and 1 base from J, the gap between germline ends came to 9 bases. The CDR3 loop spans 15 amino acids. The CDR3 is CASSITGSGANVLTF. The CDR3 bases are TGTGCCAGCAGTATTACAGGTTCTGGGGCCAACGTCCTGACTTTC.

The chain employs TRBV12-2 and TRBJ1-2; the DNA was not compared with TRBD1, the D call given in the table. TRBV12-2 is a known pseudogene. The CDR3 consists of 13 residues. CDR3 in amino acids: CASRLRQGYGYTF. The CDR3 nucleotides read TGTGCAAGTCGCTTACGACAGGGTTACGGCTACACCTTC.

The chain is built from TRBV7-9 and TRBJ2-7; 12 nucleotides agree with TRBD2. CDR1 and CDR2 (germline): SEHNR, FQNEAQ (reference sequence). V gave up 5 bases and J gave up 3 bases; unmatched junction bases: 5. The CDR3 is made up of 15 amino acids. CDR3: CASSLTSGGYYEQYF. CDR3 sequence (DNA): TGTGCCAGCAGCCTGACTAGCGGGGGATACTACGAGCAGTACTTC.

The CDR3 loop is CASSLGVRGTDTQYF. The CDR3 DNA reads TGTGCCAGCAGCTTAGGCGTAAGGGGAACAGATACGCAGTATTTT. The chain employs TRBV11-2 and TRBJ2-3, with a tentative D call TRBD1 (5 bases). CDR1 SGHAT and CDR2 FQNNGV come from the germline V gene. Trimming took off 1 base at V and 3 bases at J, with 11 bases between the two ends. This CDR3 has 15 amino acids.

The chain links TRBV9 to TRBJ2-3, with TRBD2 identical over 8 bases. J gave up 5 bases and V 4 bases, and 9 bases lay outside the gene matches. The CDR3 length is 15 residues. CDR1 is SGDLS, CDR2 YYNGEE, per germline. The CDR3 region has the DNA TGTGCCAGCAGCCCTGGGGGCGGGGGGAAAGATACGCAGTATTTT. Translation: CASSPGGGGKDTQYF.

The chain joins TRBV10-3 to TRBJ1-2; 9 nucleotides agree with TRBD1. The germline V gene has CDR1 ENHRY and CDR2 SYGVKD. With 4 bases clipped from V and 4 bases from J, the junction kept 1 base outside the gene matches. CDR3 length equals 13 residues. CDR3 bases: TGTGCCATCAGTGGGGACAGGGCCTATGGCTACACCTTC. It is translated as CAISGDRAYGYTF.

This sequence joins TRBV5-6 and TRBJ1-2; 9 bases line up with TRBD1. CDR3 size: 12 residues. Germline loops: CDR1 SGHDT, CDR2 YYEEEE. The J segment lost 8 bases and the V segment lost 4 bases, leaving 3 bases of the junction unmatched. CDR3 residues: CASSPGQGGYTF. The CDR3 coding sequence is TGTGCCAGCAGCCCGGGACAGGGAGGCTACACCTTC.

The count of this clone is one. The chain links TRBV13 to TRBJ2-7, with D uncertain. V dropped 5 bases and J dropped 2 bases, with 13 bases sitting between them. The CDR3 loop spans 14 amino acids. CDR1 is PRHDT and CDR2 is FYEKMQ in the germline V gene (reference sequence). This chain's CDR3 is CASSPRGRTYEQYF. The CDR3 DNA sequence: TGTGCCAGCAGCCCTAGAGGCAGAACCTACGAGCAGTACTTC.

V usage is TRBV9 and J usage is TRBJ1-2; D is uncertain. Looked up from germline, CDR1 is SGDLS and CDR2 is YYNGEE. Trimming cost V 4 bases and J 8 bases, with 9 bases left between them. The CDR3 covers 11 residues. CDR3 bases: TGTGCCAGCAGCCTACTGGGGGGCTACACCTTC. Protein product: CASSLLGGYTF.

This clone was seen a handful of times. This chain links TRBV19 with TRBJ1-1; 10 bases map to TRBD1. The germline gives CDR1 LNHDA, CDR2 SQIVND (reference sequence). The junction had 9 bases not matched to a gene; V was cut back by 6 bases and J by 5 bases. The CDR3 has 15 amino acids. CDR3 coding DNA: TGTGCCAGTAGCATGGGGGGACAGGGGAAAACTGAAGCTTTCTTT. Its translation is CASSMGGQGKTEAFF. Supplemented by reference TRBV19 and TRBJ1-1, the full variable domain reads DGGITQSPKYLFRKEGQNVTLSCEQNLNHDAMYWYRQDPGQGLRLIYYSQIVNDFQKGDIAEGYSVSREKKESFPLTVTSAQKNPTAFYLCASSMGGQGKTEAFFGQGTRLTVV.

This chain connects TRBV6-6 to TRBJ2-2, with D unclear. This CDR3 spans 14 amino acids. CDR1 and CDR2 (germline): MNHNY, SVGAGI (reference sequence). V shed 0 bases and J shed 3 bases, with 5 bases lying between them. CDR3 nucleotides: TGTGCCAGCAGTTACTCGGATCACACCGGGGAGCTGTTTTTT. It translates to CASSYSDHTGELFF.

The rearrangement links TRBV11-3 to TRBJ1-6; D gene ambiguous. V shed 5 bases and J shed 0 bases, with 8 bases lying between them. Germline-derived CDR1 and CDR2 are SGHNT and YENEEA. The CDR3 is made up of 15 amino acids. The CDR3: CASSGPSSYNSPLHF. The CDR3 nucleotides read TGTGCCAGCAGCGGGCCTAGCTCCTATAATTCACCCCTCCACTTT.

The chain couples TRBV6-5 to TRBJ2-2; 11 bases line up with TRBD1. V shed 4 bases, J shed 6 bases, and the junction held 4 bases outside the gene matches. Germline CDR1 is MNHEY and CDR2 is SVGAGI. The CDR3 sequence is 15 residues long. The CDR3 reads CASSWTGGAPGELFF. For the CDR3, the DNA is TGTGCCAGCAGTTGGACAGGGGGCGCCCCCGGGGAGCTGTTTTTT.

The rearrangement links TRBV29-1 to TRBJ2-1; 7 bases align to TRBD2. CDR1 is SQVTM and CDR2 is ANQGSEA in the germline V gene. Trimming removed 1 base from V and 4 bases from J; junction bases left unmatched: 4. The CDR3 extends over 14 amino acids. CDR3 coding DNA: TGCAGCGTTGAAGGGGAGGGCGAGTACAATGAGCAGTTCTTC. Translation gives CSVEGEGEYNEQFF.

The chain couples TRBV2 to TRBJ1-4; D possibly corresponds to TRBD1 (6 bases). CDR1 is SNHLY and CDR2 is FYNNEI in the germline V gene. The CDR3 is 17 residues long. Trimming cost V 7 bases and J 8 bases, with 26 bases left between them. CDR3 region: CASTDGGPTRMGEKLFF. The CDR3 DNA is TGTGCCAGCACCGACGGGGGGCCGACTAGAATGGGGGAAAAACTGTTTTTT. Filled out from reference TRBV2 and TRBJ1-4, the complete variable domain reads EPEVTQTPSHQVTQMGQEVILRCVPISNHLYFYWYRQILGQKVEFLVSFYNNEISEKSEIFDDQFSVERPDGSNFTLKIRSTKLEDSAMYFCASTDGGPTRMGEKLFFGSGTQLSVL.

The CDR3 loop is CASSLGSGSYEQYF. In DNA, the CDR3 is TGTGCCAGCAGCTTAGGTAGCGGGAGTTACGAGCAGTACTTC. The chain links TRBV7-8 to TRBJ2-7; TRBD2 agrees at 9 bases. The CDR3 runs to 14 residues. The junction had 2 bases not matched to a gene; V was cut back by 1 base and J by 4 bases. The germline CDR1 and CDR2 sequences are SGHVS and FQNEAQ.

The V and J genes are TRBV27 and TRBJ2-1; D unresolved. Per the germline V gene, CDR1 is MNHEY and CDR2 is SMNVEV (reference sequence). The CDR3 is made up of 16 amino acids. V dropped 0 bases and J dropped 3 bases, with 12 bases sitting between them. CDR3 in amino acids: CASSLSGQRIYNEQFF. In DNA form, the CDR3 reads TGTGCCAGCAGTTTATCTGGTCAGAGAATCTACAATGAGCAGTTCTTC.

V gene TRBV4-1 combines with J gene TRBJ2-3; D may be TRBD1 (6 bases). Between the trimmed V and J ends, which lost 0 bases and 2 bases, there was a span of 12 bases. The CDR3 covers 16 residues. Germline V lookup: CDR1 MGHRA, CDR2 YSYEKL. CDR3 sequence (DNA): TGCGCCAGCAGCCAAGATCTGGGGACATACACAGATACGCAGTATTTT. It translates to CASSQDLGTYTDTQYF.

DNA of the CDR3: TGTGCCAGCAGGGGGGACAGGGGAGAAGGGTGGGCCTCCTACGAGCAGTACTTC. It codes for CASRGDRGEGWASYEQYF. The chain joins TRBV27 to TRBJ2-7; TRBD1 agrees at 10 bases. The CDR3 is 18 amino acids. Germline CDR1 and CDR2: MNHEY and SMNVEV (reference sequence). V was clipped by 6 bases and J by 0 bases; unmatched bases: 14.

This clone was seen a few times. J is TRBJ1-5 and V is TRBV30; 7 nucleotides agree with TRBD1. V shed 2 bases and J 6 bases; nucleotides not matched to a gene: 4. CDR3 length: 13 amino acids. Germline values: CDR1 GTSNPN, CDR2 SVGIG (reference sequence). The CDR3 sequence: CAWSPTGAQPQHF. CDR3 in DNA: TGTGCCTGGAGTCCTACAGGGGCTCAGCCCCAGCATTTT.

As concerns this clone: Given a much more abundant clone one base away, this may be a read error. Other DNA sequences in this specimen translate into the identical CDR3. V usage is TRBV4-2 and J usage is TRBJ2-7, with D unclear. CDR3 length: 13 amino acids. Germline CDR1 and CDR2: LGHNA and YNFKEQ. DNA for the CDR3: TGTGCCAGCAGCCAACTAGACATCTACGAGCAATACTTC. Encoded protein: CASSQLDIYEQYF.

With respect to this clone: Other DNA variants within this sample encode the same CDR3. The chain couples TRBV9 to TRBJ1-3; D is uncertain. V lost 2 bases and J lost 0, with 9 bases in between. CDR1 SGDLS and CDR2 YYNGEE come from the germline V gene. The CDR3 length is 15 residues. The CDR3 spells CASSVGSGSGNTIYF. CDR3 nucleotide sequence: TGTGCCAGCAGCGTTGGGAGCGGCTCTGGAAACACCATATATTTT.

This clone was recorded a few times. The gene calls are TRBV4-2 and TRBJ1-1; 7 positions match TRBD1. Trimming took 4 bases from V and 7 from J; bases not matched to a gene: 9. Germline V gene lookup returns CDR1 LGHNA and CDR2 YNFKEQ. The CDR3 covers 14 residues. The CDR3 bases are TGTGCCAGCAGCCCAATCCGGGACAGATATGAAGCTTTCTTT. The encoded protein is CASSPIRDRYEAFF.

CDR3 sequence reads: CASSLDRVREQFF. Here the CDR3 DNA reads TGTGCCAGCAGCTTAGATCGGGTGCGGGAGCAGTTCTTC. The rearrangement joins TRBV11-3 to TRBJ2-1; no clear D. Germline V gene lookup returns CDR1 SGHNT and CDR2 YENEEA. V dropped 0 bases and J dropped 10 bases, with 10 bases sitting between them. This CDR3 has 13 amino acids.

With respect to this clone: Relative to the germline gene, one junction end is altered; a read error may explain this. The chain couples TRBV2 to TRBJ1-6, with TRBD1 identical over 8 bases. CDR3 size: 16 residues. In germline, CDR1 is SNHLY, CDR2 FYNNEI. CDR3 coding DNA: TGTGCCAGCAGAGAAGGGACAGGCTCCTATAATTCACCCCTCCACTTT. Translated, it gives CASREGTGSYNSPLHF.

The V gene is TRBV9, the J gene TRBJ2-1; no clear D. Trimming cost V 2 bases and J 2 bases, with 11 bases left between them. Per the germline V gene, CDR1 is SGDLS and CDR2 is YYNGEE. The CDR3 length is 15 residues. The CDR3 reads CASSVDGATYNEQFF. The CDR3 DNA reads TGTGCCAGCAGCGTCGACGGAGCTACCTACAATGAGCAGTTCTTC.

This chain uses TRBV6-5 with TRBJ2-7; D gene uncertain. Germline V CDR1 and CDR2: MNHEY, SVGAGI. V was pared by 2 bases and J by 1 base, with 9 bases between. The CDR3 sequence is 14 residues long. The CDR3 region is CASSYGVGSYEQYF. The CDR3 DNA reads TGTGCCAGCAGTTACGGCGTAGGATCCTACGAGCAGTACTTC.

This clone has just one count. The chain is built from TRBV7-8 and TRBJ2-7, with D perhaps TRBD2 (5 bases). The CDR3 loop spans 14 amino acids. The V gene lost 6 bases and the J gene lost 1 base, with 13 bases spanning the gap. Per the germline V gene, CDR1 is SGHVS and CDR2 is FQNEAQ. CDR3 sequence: CASSPPRGSYEQYF. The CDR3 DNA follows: TGTGCCAGCAGTCCTCCTCGGGGTTCCTACGAGCAGTACTTC.

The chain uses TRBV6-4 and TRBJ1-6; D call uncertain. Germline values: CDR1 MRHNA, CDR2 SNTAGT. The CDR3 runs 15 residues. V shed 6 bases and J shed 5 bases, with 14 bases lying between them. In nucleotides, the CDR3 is TGTGCCAGCAGCCTCGCGGCAGATAATAATTCACCCCTCCACTTT. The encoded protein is CASSLAADNNSPLHF.